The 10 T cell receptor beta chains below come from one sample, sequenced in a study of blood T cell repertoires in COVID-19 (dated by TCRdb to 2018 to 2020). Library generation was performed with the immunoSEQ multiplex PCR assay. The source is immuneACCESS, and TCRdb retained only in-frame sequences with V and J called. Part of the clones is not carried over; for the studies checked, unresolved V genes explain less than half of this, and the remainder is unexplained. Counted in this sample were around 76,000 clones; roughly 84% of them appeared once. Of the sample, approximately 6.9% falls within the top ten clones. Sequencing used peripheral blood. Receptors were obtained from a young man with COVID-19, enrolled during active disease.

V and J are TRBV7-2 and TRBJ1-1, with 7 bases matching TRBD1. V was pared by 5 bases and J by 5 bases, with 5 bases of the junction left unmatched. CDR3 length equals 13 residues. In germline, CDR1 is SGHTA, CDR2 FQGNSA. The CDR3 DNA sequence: TGTGCCAGCAGCCAACAGACAGGGACTGAAGCTTTCTTT. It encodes CASSQQTGTEAFF.

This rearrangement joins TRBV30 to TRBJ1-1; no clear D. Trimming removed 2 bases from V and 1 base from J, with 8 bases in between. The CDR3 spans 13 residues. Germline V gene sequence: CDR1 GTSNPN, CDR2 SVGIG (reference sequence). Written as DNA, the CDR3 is TGTGCCTGGAGTTCCCGACAGAACACTGAAGCTTTCTTT. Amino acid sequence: CAWSSRQNTEAFF.

The CDR3 region is CASSAKTSYNEQFF. For the CDR3, the DNA is TGTGCCAGCAGCGCCAAGACTAGCTACAATGAGCAGTTCTTC. The J gene is TRBJ2-1, the V gene TRBV6-5, with TRBD2 as a possible D gene (6 bases). Looked up from germline, CDR1 is MNHEY and CDR2 is SVGAGI. The length of the CDR3 is 14 residues. The ends were cut back, 6 bases at V and 3 bases at J, with 12 bases in the middle.

CDR3 region: CASSLGLAGAGELFF. The CDR3 DNA follows: TGTGCCAGCAGCTTGGGACTAGCGGGAGCCGGGGAGCTGTTTTTT. The chain carries TRBV7-6 and TRBJ2-2, with 14 bases that match TRBD2. The CDR3 is 15 residues long. The J segment lost 6 bases and the V segment lost 3 bases, leaving 0 bases of the junction unmatched. Germline CDR1 and CDR2: SGHVS and FNYEAQ.

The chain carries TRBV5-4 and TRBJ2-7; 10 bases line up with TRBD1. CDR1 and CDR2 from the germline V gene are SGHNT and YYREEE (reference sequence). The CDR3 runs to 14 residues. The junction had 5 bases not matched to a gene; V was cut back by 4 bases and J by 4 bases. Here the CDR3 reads CASSIGQGGYEQYF. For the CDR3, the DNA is TGTGCCAGCAGCATAGGACAGGGGGGATACGAGCAGTACTTC.

The DNA for the CDR3 is TGTGCCAGCAGCTTAGACACACGGAACACTGAAGCTTTCTTT. Its protein product is CASSLDTRNTEAFF. The rearrangement uses TRBV7-8 and TRBJ1-1; no clear D. V was clipped by 1 base and J by 1 base, with 7 bases between them. This CDR3 spans 14 amino acids. Per the germline V gene, CDR1 is SGHVS and CDR2 is FQNEAQ.

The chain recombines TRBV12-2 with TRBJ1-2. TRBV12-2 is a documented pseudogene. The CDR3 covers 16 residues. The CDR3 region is CASRLDRRQLLYGYTF. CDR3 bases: TGTGCAAGTCGCTTAGATAGGCGGCAACTTCTCTATGGCTACACCTTC.

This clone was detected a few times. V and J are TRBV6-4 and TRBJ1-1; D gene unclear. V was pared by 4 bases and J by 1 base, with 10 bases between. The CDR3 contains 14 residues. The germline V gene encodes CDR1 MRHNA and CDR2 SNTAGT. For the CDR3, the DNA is TGTGCCAGCAGTGCCTCTCCCGGGAACACTGAAGCTTTCTTT. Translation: CASSASPGNTEAFF.

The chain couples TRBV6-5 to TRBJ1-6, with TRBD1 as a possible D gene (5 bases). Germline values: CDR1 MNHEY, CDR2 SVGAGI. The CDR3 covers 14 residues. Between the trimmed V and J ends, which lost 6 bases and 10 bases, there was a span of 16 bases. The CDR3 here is CASRYDSMASPLHF. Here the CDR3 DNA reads TGTGCCAGCAGATACGACAGTATGGCCTCACCCCTCCACTTT.

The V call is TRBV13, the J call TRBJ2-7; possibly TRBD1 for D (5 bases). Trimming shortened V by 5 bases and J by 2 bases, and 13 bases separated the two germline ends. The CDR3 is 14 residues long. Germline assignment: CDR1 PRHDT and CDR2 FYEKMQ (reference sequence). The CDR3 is CASSPRRGPYEQYF. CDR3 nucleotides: TGTGCCAGCAGCCCCCGTAGGGGTCCCTACGAGCAGTACTTC.